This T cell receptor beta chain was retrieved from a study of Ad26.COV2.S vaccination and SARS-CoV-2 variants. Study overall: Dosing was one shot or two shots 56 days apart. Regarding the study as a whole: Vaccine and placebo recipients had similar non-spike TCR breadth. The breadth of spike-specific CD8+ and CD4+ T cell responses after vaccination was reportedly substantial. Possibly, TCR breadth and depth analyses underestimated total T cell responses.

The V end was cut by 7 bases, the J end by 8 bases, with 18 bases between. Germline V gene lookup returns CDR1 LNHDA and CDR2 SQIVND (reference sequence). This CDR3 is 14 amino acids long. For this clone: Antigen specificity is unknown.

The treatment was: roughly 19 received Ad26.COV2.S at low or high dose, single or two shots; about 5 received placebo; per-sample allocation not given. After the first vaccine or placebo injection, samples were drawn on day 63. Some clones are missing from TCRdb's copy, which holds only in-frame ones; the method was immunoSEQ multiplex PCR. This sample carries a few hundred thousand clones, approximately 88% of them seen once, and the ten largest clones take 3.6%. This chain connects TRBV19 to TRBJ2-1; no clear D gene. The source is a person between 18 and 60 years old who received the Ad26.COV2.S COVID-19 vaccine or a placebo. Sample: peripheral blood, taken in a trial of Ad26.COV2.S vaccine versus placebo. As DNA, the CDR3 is TGTGCCAGTAAAAACCCCCCAAGGGCTGATGAGCAGTTCTTC. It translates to CASKNPPRADEQFF.